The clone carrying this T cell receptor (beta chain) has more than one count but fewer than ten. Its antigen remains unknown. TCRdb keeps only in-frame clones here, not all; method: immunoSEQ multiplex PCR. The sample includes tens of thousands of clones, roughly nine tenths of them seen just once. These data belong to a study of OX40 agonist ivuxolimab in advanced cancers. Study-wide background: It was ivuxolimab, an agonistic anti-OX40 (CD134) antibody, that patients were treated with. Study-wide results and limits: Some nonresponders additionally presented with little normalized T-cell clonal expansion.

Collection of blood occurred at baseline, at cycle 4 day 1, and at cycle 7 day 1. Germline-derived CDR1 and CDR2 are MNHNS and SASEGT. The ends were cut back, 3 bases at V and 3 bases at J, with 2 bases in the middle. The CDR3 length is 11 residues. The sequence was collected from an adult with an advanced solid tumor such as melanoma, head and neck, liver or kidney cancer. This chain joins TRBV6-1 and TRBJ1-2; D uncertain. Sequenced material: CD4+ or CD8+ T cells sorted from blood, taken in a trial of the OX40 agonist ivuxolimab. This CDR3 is CASSEYYGYTF. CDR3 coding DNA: TGTGCCAGCAGTGAGTACTATGGCTACACCTTC.